The 21 T cell receptor beta chains below were found in one sample sequenced in a study of T cell changes during pregnancy in multiple sclerosis. Sequencing used immunoSEQ multiplex PCR; TCRdb keeps in-frame clones, though not all of them. The sample consists of about 28,000 clones, roughly nine tenths of them appearing once. Sequencing was performed on CD4+ T cells from peripheral blood mononuclear cells, taken in the second trimester of pregnancy. The receptors were gathered from a female donor with multiple sclerosis, enrolled in a pregnancy study.

The V call is TRBV27, the J call TRBJ1-5; a possible D gene is TRBD1 (5 bases). This CDR3 has 15 amino acids. CDR1 and CDR2 from the germline V gene are MNHEY and SMNVEV (reference sequence). Trimming pared 5 bases from V and 6 bases from J, leaving 17 bases between. CDR3: CASSLIRAVGQPQHF. DNA of the CDR3: TGTGCCAGCAGTCTAATCAGGGCAGTAGGTCAGCCCCAGCATTTT.

The chain has TRBV29-1 and TRBJ2-2, with 9 positions matching TRBD1. Germline CDR1 reads SQVTM; CDR2 reads ANQGSEA. The junction had 3 bases not matched to a gene; V was cut back by 7 bases and J by 3 bases. The CDR3 contains 13 residues. The CDR3 bases are TGCAGCGGCGGGACAGGGTACACCGGGGAGCTGTTTTTT. Protein: CSGGTGYTGELFF.

The rearrangement joins TRBV2 to TRBJ2-1, with TRBD2 identical over 11 bases. The V gene's germline CDR1 is SNHLY and CDR2 FYNNEI. The CDR3 is 15 residues long. Losses at the gene ends were 1 base for V and 8 bases for J; bases not matched to a gene: 4. DNA of the CDR3: TGTGCCAGCAGTGAAGGACTAGCGGGGACATATGAGCAGTTCTTC. It codes for CASSEGLAGTYEQFF.

V gene TRBV28 combines with J gene TRBJ2-1; 8 bases map to TRBD1. Unmatched junction bases numbered 3, after V lost 1 base and J lost 4 bases. Germline loops: CDR1 MDHEN, CDR2 SYDVKM. The CDR3 covers 15 residues. The chain's CDR3 is CASSLLDRAYNEQFF. DNA of the CDR3: TGTGCCAGCAGTTTATTGGACAGGGCGTACAATGAGCAGTTCTTC.

The V and J genes are TRBV30 and TRBJ2-3; tentative D call: TRBD2 (6 bases). Trimming took off 2 bases at V and 3 bases at J, with 12 bases between the two ends. Germline V gene data show CDR1 as GTSNPN and CDR2 as SVGIG (reference sequence). The CDR3 consists of 14 residues. The CDR3 loop is CAWSIGEVTDTQYF. Written as DNA, the CDR3 is TGTGCCTGGAGTATAGGGGAGGTAACAGATACGCAGTATTTT.

The genes are TRBV2 and TRBJ2-1; tentative D call: TRBD2 (6 bases). Trimming removed 6 bases from V and 15 bases from J, with 24 bases in between. The length of the CDR3 is 14 residues. Germline CDR1 reads SNHLY; CDR2 reads FYNNEI. The CDR3 sequence: CASRRFLGTSWWFF. CDR3 sequence (DNA): TGTGCCAGCAGACGATTCCTTGGGACTTCATGGTGGTTCTTC. Full variable domain (missing parts from reference TRBV2 and TRBJ2-1): EPEVTQTPSHQVTQMGQEVILRCVPISNHLYFYWYRQILGQKVEFLVSFYNNEISEKSEIFDDQFSVERPDGSNFTLKIRSTKLEDSAMYFCASRRFLGTSWWFFGPGTRLTVL.

The chain employs TRBV5-1 and TRBJ1-2; D is perhaps TRBD1 (5 bases). Germline V lookup: CDR1 SGHRS, CDR2 YFSETQ. The CDR3 has 14 amino acids. Trimming removed 2 bases from V and 0 bases from J, with 8 bases in between. Here the CDR3 DNA reads TGCGCCAGCAGCTTACAGGCCTCTAACTATGGCTACACCTTC. This sequence encodes CASSLQASNYGYTF.

The rearrangement joins TRBV21-1 to TRBJ1-1; TRBD1 was called by the table and not checked on the DNA. TRBV21-1 is a recognized pseudogene. The CDR3 runs 13 residues. CDR3 coding DNA: TGTGCCAGCAGCCAAACAGGTAACACTGAAGCTTTCTTT. It codes for CASSQTGNTEAFF.

The chain combines TRBV5-1 with TRBJ2-3; the match to TRBD2 covers 15 bases. The CDR3 is made up of 16 amino acids. Trimming cost V 4 bases and J 4 bases; bases outside gene matches: 4. Germline CDR1 reads SGHRS; CDR2 reads YFSETQ. This CDR3 reads CASSPGLAGGADTQYF. CDR3 DNA: TGCGCCAGCAGCCCGGGACTAGCGGGGGGAGCAGATACGCAGTATTTT.

V usage is TRBV5-1 and J usage is TRBJ1-1; 10 bases agree with TRBD1. The ends lost 2 bases at V and 0 bases at J; junction bases unmatched: 22. CDR1 is SGHRS and CDR2 is YFSETQ in the germline V gene. The CDR3 is 22 residues long. CDR3 in DNA: TGCGCCAGCAGCTTAACTCCTTCCCGAAAAACCGGACAGGGGGTGGTGAACACTGAAGCTTTCTTT. Residues: CASSLTPSRKTGQGVVNTEAFF. The entire variable domain, with the rest obtained from reference TRBV5-1 and TRBJ1-1, is as follows: KAGVTQTPRYLIKTRGQQVTLSCSPISGHRSVSWYQQTPGQGLQFLFEYFSETQRNKGNFPGRFSGRQFSNSRSEMNVSTLELGDSALYLCASSLTPSRKTGQGVVNTEAFFGQGTRLTVV.

V is TRBV7-6 and J is TRBJ1-4; D is unresolved. The germline gives CDR1 SGHVS, CDR2 FNYEAQ. CDR3 length: 15 amino acids. V was clipped by 5 bases and J by 5 bases, with 15 bases between them. CDR3: CASSAQTRTNEKLFF. Written as DNA, the CDR3 is TGTGCCAGCAGCGCCCAGACACGTACCAATGAAAAACTGTTTTTT.

This clone appeared once. The chain is built from TRBV7-2 and TRBJ2-5, with 7 bases matching TRBD1. From germline, CDR1 is SGHTA and CDR2 FQGNSA. Losses at the gene ends were 5 bases for V and 4 bases for J; bases not matched to a gene: 10. The CDR3 covers 15 residues. The CDR3 nucleotides read TGTGCCAGCAGCCCAGGACAGGCGGGTAGAGAGACCCAGTACTTC. Translated, it gives CASSPGQAGRETQYF.

The V and J genes are TRBV28 and TRBJ1-5, with D maybe TRBD1 (5 bases). The V and J ends lost 2 bases and 7 bases respectively, with 12 bases between them. The length of the CDR3 is 14 residues. Per the germline V gene, CDR1 is MDHEN and CDR2 is SYDVKM. CDR3: CASSLNQGWQPQHF. DNA of the CDR3: TGTGCCAGCAGTTTAAACCAGGGATGGCAGCCCCAGCATTTT. The variable domain in full, completed from reference TRBV28 and TRBJ1-5, reads DVKVTQSSRYLVKRTGEKVFLECVQDMDHENMFWYRQDPGLGLRLIYFSYDVKMKEKGDIPEGYSVSREKKERFSLILESASTNQTSMYLCASSLNQGWQPQHFGDGTRLSIL.

The V gene is TRBV5-1, the J gene TRBJ1-2; 7 positions match TRBD1. This CDR3 is 12 amino acids long. The V gene end was trimmed by 2 bases and the J gene end by 6 bases; junction bases not matched to a gene: 1. The V gene's germline CDR1 is SGHRS and CDR2 YFSETQ. Here the CDR3 reads CASSLGGDGYTF. CDR3 nucleotide sequence: TGCGCCAGCAGCTTAGGGGGCGATGGCTACACCTTC.

The J gene is TRBJ1-1, the V gene TRBV2, with D tentatively TRBD1 (6 bases). The V gene's germline CDR1 is SNHLY and CDR2 FYNNEI. Trimming took off 7 bases at V and 8 bases at J, with 11 bases between the two ends. The CDR3 runs 11 residues. The CDR3 coding sequence is TGTGCCAGCAACAGGGAGGGAGAAGCTTTCTTT. It codes for CASNREGEAFF.

The chain carries TRBV19 and TRBJ1-6; maybe TRBD1 (5 bases). Looked up from germline, CDR1 is LNHDA and CDR2 is SQIVND (reference sequence). The CDR3 runs 14 residues. The ends were cut back, 10 bases at V and 0 bases at J, with 10 bases in the middle. The CDR3 loop is CATGGNSYNSPLHF. The CDR3 region has the DNA TGTGCCACGGGGGGGAACTCCTATAATTCACCCCTCCACTTT.

This clone was counted a few times. The V gene is TRBV7-2, the J gene TRBJ1-2; 9 bases fit TRBD1. Germline values: CDR1 SGHTA, CDR2 FQGNSA. The CDR3 extends over 13 amino acids. The trim removed 5 bases at V and 8 bases at J, leaving 6 bases unmatched. CDR3 sequence: CASSQGQGAGYTF. In DNA, the CDR3 is TGTGCCAGCAGCCAGGGACAGGGAGCCGGCTACACCTTC.

In its sample, this clone was seen once. The V call is TRBV28, the J call TRBJ1-2, with D possibly being TRBD1 (5 bases). Germline-derived CDR1 and CDR2 are MDHEN and SYDVKM. V lost 4 bases to trimming and J lost 9 bases, with 12 bases between them. The CDR3 consists of 12 residues. The CDR3 loop is CASSWWGVSYTF. Written as DNA, the CDR3 is TGTGCCAGCAGTTGGTGGGGGGTGAGCTACACCTTC.

The J gene is TRBJ2-7, the V gene TRBV30; 10 bases fit TRBD1. V lost 3 bases, J lost 3 bases, and 2 bases stayed unmatched. This CDR3 contains 13 residues. The germline V gene encodes CDR1 GTSNPN and CDR2 SVGIG (reference sequence). CDR3 bases: TGTGCCTGGAGGCGGACAGGGGGCTACGAGCAGTACTTC. This codes for CAWRRTGGYEQYF.

This clone appeared a single time. The chain has TRBV5-5 and TRBJ1-1, with TRBD1 as a possible D gene (5 bases). Germline lookup yields CDR1 SGHKS and CDR2 YYEKEE (reference sequence). There are 15 residues in the CDR3. V lost 0 bases and J lost 1, with 10 bases in between. CDR3 region: CASSLERQTNTEAFF. CDR3 nucleotide sequence: TGTGCCAGCAGCTTGGAACGACAGACGAACACTGAAGCTTTCTTT. The whole variable domain, filled in from reference TRBV5-5 and TRBJ1-1, reads DAGVTQSPTHLIKTRGQQVTLRCSPISGHKSVSWYQQVLGQGPQFIFQYYEKEERGRGNFPDRFSARQFPNYSSELNVNALLLGDSALYLCASSLERQTNTEAFFGQGTRLTVV.

The table lists this clone with a count of one. This sequence joins TRBV5-1 and TRBJ2-2; the match to TRBD1 covers 7 bases. Germline trimming cut 4 bases from V and 4 bases from J; bases unmatched to any gene: 7. Germline CDR1 and CDR2: SGHRS and YFSETQ. This CDR3 contains 15 residues. CDR3 amino acids: CASSQQGPSTGELFF. CDR3 nucleotides: TGCGCCAGCAGCCAACAGGGGCCAAGCACCGGGGAGCTGTTTTTT.